This TCR beta chain is drawn from a study of graft-versus-host responses after intestinal transplantation. Broader study findings: In recipient marrow, GvH clones were found, and some appeared first in ileum or blood.

The V gene lost 8 bases and the J gene lost 5 bases, with 16 bases spanning the gap. The CDR3 extends over 13 amino acids. CDR1 and CDR2 from the germline V gene are MDHEN and SYDVKM. Profiling relied on immunoSEQ multiplex PCR, and the TCRdb table lists in-frame clones only, not all of them. Of about 85,000 clones in the sample, under 95% were seen once. A word on this clone: The antigen is undetermined.

The receptor was isolated from a human donor who was the organ donor for an intestinal transplant. Material: unstimulated CD8+ T cells sorted from spleen or lymph node cells, obtained before transplant. J is TRBJ2-7 and V is TRBV28, with D possibly matching TRBD1 (5 bases). The CDR3 reads CASDQGYRHEQYF. CDR3 nucleotide sequence: TGTGCCAGCGACCAGGGATATCGGCACGAGCAGTACTTC.